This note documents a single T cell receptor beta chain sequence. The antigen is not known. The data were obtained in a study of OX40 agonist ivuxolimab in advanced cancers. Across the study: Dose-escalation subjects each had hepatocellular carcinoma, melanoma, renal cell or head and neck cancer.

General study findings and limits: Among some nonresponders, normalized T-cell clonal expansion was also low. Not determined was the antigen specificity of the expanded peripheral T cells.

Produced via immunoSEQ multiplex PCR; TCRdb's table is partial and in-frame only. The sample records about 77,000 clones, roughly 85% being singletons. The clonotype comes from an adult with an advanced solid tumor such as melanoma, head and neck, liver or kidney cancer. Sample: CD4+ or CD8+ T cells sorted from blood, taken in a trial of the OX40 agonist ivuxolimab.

Here the CDR3 reads CASNSGQGSGGYTF. For the CDR3, the DNA is TGTGCCAGCAACAGTGGGCAGGGATCTGGCGGCTACACCTTC. The chain combines TRBV6-1 with TRBJ1-2; D is possibly TRBD1 (5 bases). Germline V gives CDR1 MNHNS, CDR2 SASEGT. This CDR3 comprises 14 residues. V was cut by 7 bases and J by 8 bases, with 20 bases left in between.